Following are 17 T cell receptor beta chains from one sample sequenced in a study of blood T cell repertoires in COVID-19. Assay: immunoSEQ multiplex PCR; the TCRdb copy retains only in-frame clones and omits some. The table lists around 400,000 clones, around four fifths of them singletons, with 5% to 6% in the top ten. Sequencing was carried out using PBMCs or T cells enriched from blood (not recorded which). These receptor sequences come from a woman in her forties or fifties who had recovered from COVID-19.

The J gene is TRBJ1-2, the V gene TRBV7-9; 7 bases align to TRBD1. Germline loops: CDR1 SEHNR, CDR2 FQNEAQ (reference sequence). This CDR3 comprises 15 residues. Unmatched junction bases numbered 10, after V lost 5 bases and J lost 4 bases. The CDR3 loop reads CASSPRGQAGYGYTF. The DNA of the CDR3 is TGTGCCAGCAGCCCTCGTGGACAGGCGGGCTATGGCTACACCTTC. Supplemented by reference TRBV7-9 and TRBJ1-2, the full variable domain reads DTGVSQNPRHKITKRGQNVTFRCDPISEHNRLYWYRQTLGQGPEFLTYFQNEAQLEKSRLLSDRFSAERPKGSFSTLEIQRTEQGDSAMYLCASSPRGQAGYGYTFGSGTRLTVV.

The J gene is TRBJ1-2, the V gene TRBV9; D call uncertain. Germline values: CDR1 SGDLS, CDR2 YYNGEE. V gave up 4 bases and J gave up 4 bases, with 20 bases separating them. CDR3 length equals 16 residues. The CDR3 coding sequence is TGTGCCAGCAGCAACCCGGGAGGGATAGCCGCCTATGGCTACACCTTC. It is translated as CASSNPGGIAAYGYTF. Full variable domain (rest looked up from reference TRBV9 and TRBJ1-2): DSGVTQTPKHLITATGQRVTLRCSPRSGDLSVYWYQQSLDQGLQFLIQYYNGEERAKGNILERFSAQQFPDLHSELNLSSLELGDSALYFCASSNPGGIAAYGYTFGSGTRLTVV.

This chain links TRBV4-2 with TRBJ2-1, with 9 bases fitting TRBD2. Germline lookup yields CDR1 LGHNA and CDR2 YNFKEQ. This CDR3 spans 20 amino acids. With V trimmed by 1 base and J by 4 bases, 17 bases remained unmatched. CDR3 bases: TGTGCCAGCAGCCAAGGGAGGGGTGGGGCTAGCGGGACTCTATACAATGAGCAGTTCTTC. Its protein is CASSQGRGGASGTLYNEQFF.

The V and J genes are TRBV6-5 and TRBJ1-1, with D possibly TRBD1 on 5 matching bases. Trimming shortened V by 2 bases and J by 0 bases, and 10 bases separated the two germline ends. This CDR3 is 15 amino acids long. Germline-derived CDR1 and CDR2 are MNHEY and SVGAGI. This CDR3 reads CASSYGAGLNTEAFF. The CDR3 DNA reads TGTGCCAGCAGTTACGGTGCGGGGCTGAACACTGAAGCTTTCTTT.

The rearrangement uses TRBV6-5 and TRBJ1-2; no clear D. The CDR3 loop spans 16 amino acids. Per germline, CDR1 MNHEY and CDR2 SVGAGI. V was clipped by 2 bases and J by 0 bases, with 13 bases between them. The CDR3 region has the DNA TGTGCCAGCAGTTACACGTTGCAGGTAGCTAACTATGGCTACACCTTC. The encoded protein is CASSYTLQVANYGYTF.

V is TRBV6-1 and J is TRBJ2-7; 9 bases map to TRBD1. The CDR3 runs 14 residues. V shed 7 bases, J shed 7 bases, and the junction held 11 bases outside the gene matches. Germline assignment: CDR1 MNHNS and CDR2 SASEGT. DNA of the CDR3: TGTGCCAGCACCACGGGACAGGGTTTGAGGGAGCAGTACTTC. This codes for CASTTGQGLREQYF.

The J gene is TRBJ2-2, the V gene TRBV4-1; 9 positions agree with TRBD1. This CDR3 has 15 residues. V was pared by 4 bases and J by 5 bases, with 5 bases of the junction left unmatched. Germline CDR1 and CDR2: MGHRA and YSYEKL. The DNA of the CDR3 is TGCGCCAGCAGCCGCGGACAGGGGCTTACCGGGGAGCTGTTTTTT. Protein: CASSRGQGLTGELFF.

This clone came up a few times. The rearrangement joins TRBV30 to TRBJ1-2, with D possibly matching TRBD1 (6 bases). V dropped 5 bases and J dropped 3 bases, with 22 bases sitting between them. This CDR3 contains 16 residues. Germline V gene sequence: CDR1 GTSNPN, CDR2 SVGIG (reference sequence). The CDR3 sequence is CAWLRARRGGDYGYTF. CDR3 bases: TGTGCCTGGCTCCGAGCCCGAAGGGGGGGTGACTATGGCTACACCTTC.

This clone was observed a single time. V gene TRBV7-6 combines with J gene TRBJ2-1, with D tentatively TRBD1 (6 bases). The CDR3 length is 16 residues. V was cut by 5 bases and J by 9 bases, with 23 bases left in between. CDR1 is SGHVS, CDR2 FNYEAQ, per germline. The CDR3 loop reads CASSGRGQRPSGEQFF. CDR3 DNA: TGTGCCAGCAGCGGAAGAGGACAGAGGCCAAGTGGTGAGCAGTTCTTC.

The CDR3 here is CASSDLAPTGELFF. CDR3 nucleotides: TGTGCCAGCAGCGATCTAGCGCCTACCGGGGAGCTGTTTTTT. The V gene is TRBV4-2, the J gene TRBJ2-2; D may be TRBD2 (6 bases). Germline V lookup: CDR1 LGHNA, CDR2 YNFKEQ. CDR3 length: 14 amino acids. The ends were cut back, 5 bases at V and 5 bases at J, with 12 bases in the middle.

The CDR3 nucleotides are TGTGCCTGGAGTGTACGGGATTGGGGTGGCTACACCTTC. Translation: CAWSVRDWGGYTF. This chain connects TRBV30 to TRBJ1-2; D is unresolved. CDR3 length equals 13 residues. The ends were cut back, 0 bases at V and 7 bases at J, with 12 bases in the middle. Germline loops: CDR1 GTSNPN, CDR2 SVGIG (reference sequence).

The gene calls are TRBV14 and TRBJ1-2, with 11 bases that match TRBD1. Trimming removed 4 bases from V and 3 bases from J; junction bases left unmatched: 4. This CDR3 is 15 amino acids long. Germline CDR1 and CDR2: SGHDN and FVKESK. The CDR3 region has the DNA TGTGCCAGCAGCCCACGGACAGGGGGCCACTATGGCTACACCTTC. This codes for CASSPRTGGHYGYTF.

The genes are TRBV6-2 or TRBV6-3 and TRBJ2-7; 14 bases match TRBD2. J lost 4 bases, V lost 6 bases, and 8 bases had no gene match. Per the germline V gene, CDR1 is MNHEY and CDR2 is SVGEGT. The CDR3 sequence is 16 residues long. CDR3 loop: CASSAGLAGVSYEQYF. The CDR3 DNA is TGTGCCAGCAGCGCGGGACTAGCGGGAGTCTCTTACGAGCAGTACTTC.

The rearrangement links TRBV11-3 to TRBJ2-7, with 10 bases fitting TRBD1. CDR3 length: 13 amino acids. Germline lookup yields CDR1 SGHNT and CDR2 YENEEA. Trimming at V came to 10 bases and at J to 3 bases, leaving 6 bases not matched to a gene. This CDR3 reads CATKGTGDYEQYF. The CDR3, as DNA: TGTGCCACCAAAGGGACAGGGGACTACGAGCAGTACTTC.

V and J are TRBV19 and TRBJ1-2; unclear D gene. V lost 3 bases to trimming and J lost 8 bases, with 13 bases between them. CDR3 length equals 13 residues. Germline lookup yields CDR1 LNHDA and CDR2 SQIVND (reference sequence). CDR3 sequence: CASSIGGTGGYTF. The CDR3 DNA sequence: TGTGCCAGTAGTATTGGCGGAACTGGAGGCTACACCTTC.

This clone was counted only a few times. This chain uses TRBV10-3 with TRBJ1-2; 9 bases match TRBD1. CDR1 is ENHRY and CDR2 is SYGVKD in the germline V gene. This CDR3 spans 15 amino acids. V gave up 0 bases and J gave up 3 bases; unmatched junction bases: 2. CDR3 residues: CAISESGQGYYGYTF. In DNA, the CDR3 is TGTGCCATCAGTGAGTCGGGACAGGGCTACTATGGCTACACCTTC.

This clone has only one observation. The chain couples TRBV27 to TRBJ1-6, with D possibly TRBD1 on 5 matching bases. With 0 bases removed from V and 7 bases from J, the gap between germline ends came to 22 bases. Germline V CDR1 and CDR2: MNHEY, SMNVEV (reference sequence). The CDR3 length is 19 residues. CDR3 sequence reads: CASSLSVTTGLLGNSPLHF. In DNA, the CDR3 is TGTGCCAGCAGTTTATCCGTTACAACGGGACTACTGGGGAATTCACCCCTCCACTTT.